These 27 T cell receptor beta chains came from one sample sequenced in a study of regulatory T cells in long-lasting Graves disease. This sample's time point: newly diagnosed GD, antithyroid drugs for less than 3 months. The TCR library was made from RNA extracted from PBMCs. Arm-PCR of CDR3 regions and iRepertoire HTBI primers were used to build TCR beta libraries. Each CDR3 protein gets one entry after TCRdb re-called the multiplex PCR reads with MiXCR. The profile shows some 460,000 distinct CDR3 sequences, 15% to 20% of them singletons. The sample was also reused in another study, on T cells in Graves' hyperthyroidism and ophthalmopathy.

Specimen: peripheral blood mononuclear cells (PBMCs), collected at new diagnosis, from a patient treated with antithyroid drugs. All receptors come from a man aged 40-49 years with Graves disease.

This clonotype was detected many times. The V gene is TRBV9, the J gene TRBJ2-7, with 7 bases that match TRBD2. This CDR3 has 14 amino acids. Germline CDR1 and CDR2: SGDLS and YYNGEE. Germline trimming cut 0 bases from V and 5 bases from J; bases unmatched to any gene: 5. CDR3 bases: TGTGCCAGCAGCGTAGGGCGGGAGACGGACGAGCAGTACTTC. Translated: CASSVGRETDEQYF.

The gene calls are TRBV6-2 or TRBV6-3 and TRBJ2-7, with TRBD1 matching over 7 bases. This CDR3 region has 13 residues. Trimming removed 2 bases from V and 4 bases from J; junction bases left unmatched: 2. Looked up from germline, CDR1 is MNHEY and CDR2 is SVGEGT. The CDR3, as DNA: TGTGCCAGCAGTTACAAACAGGGGTACGAGCAGTACTTC. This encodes CASSYKQGYEQYF.

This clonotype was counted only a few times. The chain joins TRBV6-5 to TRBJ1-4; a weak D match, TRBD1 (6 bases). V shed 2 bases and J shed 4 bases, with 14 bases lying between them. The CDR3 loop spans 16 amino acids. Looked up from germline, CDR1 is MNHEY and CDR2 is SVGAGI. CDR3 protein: CASSYGAGAVNEKLFF. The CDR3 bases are TGTGCCAGCAGTTACGGGGCAGGGGCGGTTAATGAAAAACTGTTTTTT.

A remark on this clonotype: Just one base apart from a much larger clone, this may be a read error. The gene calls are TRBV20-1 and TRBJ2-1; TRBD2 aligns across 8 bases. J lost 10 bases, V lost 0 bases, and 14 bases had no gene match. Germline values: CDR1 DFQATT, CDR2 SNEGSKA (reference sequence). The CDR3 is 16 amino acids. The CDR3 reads CSARDSVAGKLYEQFF. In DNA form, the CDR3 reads TGCAGTGCTAGAGATTCGGTAGCGGGAAAGCTGTACGAGCAGTTCTTC.

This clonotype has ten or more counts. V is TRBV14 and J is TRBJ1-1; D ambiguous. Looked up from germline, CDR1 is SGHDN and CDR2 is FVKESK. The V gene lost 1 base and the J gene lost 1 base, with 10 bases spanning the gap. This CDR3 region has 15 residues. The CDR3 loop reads CASSQANDRNTEAFF. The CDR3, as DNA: TGTGCCAGCAGCCAAGCGAATGACCGGAACACTGAAGCTTTCTTT. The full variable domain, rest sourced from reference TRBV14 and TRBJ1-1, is EAGVTQFPSHSVIEKGQTVTLRCDPISGHDNLYWYRRVMGKEIKFLLHFVKESKQDESGMPNNRFLAERTGGTYSTLKVQPAELEDSGVYFCASSQANDRNTEAFFGQGTRLTVV.

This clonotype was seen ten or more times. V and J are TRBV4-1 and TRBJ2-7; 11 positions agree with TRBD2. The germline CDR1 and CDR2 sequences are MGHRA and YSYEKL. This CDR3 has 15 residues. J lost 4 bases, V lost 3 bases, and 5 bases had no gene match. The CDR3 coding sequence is TGCGCCAGCAGCCAGCGACTAGCGGGATTTTACGAGCAGTACTTC. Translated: CASSQRLAGFYEQYF.

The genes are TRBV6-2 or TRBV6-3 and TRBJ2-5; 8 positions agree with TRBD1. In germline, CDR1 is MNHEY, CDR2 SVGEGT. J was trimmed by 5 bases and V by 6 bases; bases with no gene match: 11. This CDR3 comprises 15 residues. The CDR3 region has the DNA TGTGCCAGCAGAAGAGAGGACAGGGTCTGGGAGACCCAGTACTTC. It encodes CASRREDRVWETQYF.

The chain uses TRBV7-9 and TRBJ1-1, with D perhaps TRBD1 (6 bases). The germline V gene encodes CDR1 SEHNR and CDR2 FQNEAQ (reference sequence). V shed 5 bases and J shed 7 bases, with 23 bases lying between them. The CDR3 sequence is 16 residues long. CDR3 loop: CASSPRGGRRNGEAFF. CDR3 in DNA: TGTGCCAGCAGCCCCCGTGGGGGGCGAAGGAACGGTGAAGCTTTCTTT. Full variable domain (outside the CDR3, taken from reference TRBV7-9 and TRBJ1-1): DTGVSQNPRHKITKRGQNVTFRCDPISEHNRLYWYRQTLGQGPEFLTYFQNEAQLEKSRLLSDRFSAERPKGSFSTLEIQRTEQGDSAMYLCASSPRGGRRNGEAFFGQGTRLTVV.

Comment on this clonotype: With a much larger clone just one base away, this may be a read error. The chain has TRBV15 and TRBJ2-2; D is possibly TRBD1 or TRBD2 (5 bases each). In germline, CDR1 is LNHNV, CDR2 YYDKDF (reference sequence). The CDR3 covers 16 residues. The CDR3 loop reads CATSSTGRVGTGELLF. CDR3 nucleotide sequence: TGTGCCACCAGCAGTACGGGCAGGGTAGGAACCGGGGAGCTGCTTTTT.

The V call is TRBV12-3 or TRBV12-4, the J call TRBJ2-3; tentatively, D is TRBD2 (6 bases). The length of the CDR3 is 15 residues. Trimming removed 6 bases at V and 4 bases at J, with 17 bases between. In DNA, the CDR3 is TGTGCCAGCAGGGATTCTAGCGAGTCTTCAGATACGCAGTATTTT. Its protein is CASRDSSESSDTQYF.

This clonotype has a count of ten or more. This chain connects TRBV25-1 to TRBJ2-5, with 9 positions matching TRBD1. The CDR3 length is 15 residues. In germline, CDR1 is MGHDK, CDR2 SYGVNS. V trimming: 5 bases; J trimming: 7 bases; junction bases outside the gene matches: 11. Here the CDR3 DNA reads TGTGCCAGCAGTCGAGCTGGACAGGGGTCGGGGACCCAGTACTTC. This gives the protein CASSRAGQGSGTQYF.

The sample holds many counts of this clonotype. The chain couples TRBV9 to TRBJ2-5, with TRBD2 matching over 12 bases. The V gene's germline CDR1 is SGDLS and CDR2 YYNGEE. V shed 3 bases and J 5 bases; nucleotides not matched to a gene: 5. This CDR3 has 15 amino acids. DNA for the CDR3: TGTGCCAGCAGCGCAGGGACTAGCGGGCGGGAGACCCAGTACTTC. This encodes CASSAGTSGRETQYF. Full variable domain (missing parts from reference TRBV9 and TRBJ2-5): DSGVTQTPKHLITATGQRVTLRCSPRSGDLSVYWYQQSLDQGLQFLIQYYNGEERAKGNILERFSAQQFPDLHSELNLSSLELGDSALYFCASSAGTSGRETQYFGPGTRLLVL.

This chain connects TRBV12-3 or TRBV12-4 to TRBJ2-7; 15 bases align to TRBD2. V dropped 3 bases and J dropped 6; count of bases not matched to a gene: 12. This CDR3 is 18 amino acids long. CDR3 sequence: CASSLVLAGLAGGSEQYF. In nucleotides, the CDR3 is TGTGCCAGCAGTTTGGTACTTGCGGGACTAGCGGGAGGCTCCGAGCAGTACTTC.

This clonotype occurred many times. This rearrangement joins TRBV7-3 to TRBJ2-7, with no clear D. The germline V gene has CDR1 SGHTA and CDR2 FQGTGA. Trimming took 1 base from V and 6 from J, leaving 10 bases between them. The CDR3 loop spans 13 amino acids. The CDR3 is CASSLSTPGEQYF. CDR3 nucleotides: TGTGCCAGCAGCTTAAGTACTCCTGGCGAGCAGTACTTC.

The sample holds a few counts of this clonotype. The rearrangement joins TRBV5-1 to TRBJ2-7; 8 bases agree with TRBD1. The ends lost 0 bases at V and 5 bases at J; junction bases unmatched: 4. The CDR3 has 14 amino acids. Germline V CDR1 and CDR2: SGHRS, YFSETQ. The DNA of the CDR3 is TGCGCCAGCAGCTTGGTCCAGGGGGCACACGAGCAGTACTTC. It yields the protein CASSLVQGAHEQYF.

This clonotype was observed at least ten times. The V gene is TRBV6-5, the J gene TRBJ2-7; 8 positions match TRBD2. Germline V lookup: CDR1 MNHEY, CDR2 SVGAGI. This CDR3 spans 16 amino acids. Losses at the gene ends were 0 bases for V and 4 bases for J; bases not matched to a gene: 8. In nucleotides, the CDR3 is TGTGCCAGCAGTTACTCGAGTTCAAGCGGGAGTTACGAGCAGTACTTC. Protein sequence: CASSYSSSSGSYEQYF.

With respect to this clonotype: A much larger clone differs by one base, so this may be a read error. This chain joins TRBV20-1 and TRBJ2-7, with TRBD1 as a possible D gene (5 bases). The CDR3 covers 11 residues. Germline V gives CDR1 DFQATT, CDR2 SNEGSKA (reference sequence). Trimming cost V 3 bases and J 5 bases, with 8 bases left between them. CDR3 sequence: CSASGADEQYF. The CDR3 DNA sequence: TGCAGTGCTAGTGGGGCCGACGAGCAGTACTTC.

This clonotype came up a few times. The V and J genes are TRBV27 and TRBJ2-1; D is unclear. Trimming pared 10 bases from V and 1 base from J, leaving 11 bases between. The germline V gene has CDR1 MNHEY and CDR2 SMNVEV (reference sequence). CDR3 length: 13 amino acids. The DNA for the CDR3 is TGTGCCACAGGCTGGTCTTCCTACAATGAGCAGTTCTTC. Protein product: CATGWSSYNEQFF.

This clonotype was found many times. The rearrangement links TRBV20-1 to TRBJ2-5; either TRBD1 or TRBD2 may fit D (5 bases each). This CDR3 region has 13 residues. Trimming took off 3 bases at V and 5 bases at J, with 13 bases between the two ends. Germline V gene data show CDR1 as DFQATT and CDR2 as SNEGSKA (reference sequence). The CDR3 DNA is TGCAGTGCTAGGAGTGGGACCGGGGAGACCCAGTACTTC. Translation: CSARSGTGETQYF.

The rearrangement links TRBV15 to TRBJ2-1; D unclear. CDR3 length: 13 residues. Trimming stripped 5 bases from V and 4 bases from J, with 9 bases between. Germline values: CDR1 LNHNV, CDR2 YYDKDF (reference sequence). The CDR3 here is CATSLAEYNEQFF. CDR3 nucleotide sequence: TGTGCCACCAGCTTGGCAGAATACAATGAGCAGTTCTTC.

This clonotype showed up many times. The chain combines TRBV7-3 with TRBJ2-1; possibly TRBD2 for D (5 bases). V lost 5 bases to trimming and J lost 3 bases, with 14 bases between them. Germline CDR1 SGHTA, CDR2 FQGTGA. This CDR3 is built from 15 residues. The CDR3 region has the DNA TGTGCCAGCAGCGTAAACCGGGAATTCTACAATGAGCAGTTCTTC. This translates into CASSVNREFYNEQFF.

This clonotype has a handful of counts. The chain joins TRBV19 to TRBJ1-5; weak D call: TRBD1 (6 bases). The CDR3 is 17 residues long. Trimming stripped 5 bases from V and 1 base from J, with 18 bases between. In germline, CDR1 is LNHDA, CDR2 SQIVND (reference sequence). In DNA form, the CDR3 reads TGTGCCAGTAGTCTCGACTCAGGGGCCTCGAGCAATCAGCCCCAGCATTTT. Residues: CASSLDSGASSNQPQHF.

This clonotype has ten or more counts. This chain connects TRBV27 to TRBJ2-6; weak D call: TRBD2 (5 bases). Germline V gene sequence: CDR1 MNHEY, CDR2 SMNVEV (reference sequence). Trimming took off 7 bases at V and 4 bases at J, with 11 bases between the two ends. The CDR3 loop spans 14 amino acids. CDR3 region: CASMDWRGANVLTF. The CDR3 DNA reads TGTGCCAGCATGGATTGGAGGGGGGCCAACGTCCTGACTTTC.

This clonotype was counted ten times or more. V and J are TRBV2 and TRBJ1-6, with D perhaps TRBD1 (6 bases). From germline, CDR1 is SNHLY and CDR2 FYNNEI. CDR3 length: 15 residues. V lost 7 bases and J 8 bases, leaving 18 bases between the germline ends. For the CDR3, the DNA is TGTGCCAGCACGGACACGGGGGCGAGTGATTCACCCCTCCACTTT. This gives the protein CASTDTGASDSPLHF. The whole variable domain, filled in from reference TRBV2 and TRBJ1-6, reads EPEVTQTPSHQVTQMGQEVILRCVPISNHLYFYWYRQILGQKVEFLVSFYNNEISEKSEIFDDQFSVERPDGSNFTLKIRSTKLEDSAMYFCASTDTGASDSPLHFGNGTRLTVT.

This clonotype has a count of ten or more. The CDR3 DNA reads as TGTGCCAGCAGTTTCTCCACCTCTCGGACAGGGGCGGCCAAAAACATTCAGTACTTC. Protein sequence: CASSFSTSRTGAAKNIQYF. The chain links TRBV28 to TRBJ2-4, with 9 bases lining up with TRBD1. The germline CDR1 and CDR2 sequences are MDHEN and SYDVKM. The junction had 13 bases not matched to a gene; V was cut back by 3 bases and J by 1 base. CDR3 length equals 19 residues.

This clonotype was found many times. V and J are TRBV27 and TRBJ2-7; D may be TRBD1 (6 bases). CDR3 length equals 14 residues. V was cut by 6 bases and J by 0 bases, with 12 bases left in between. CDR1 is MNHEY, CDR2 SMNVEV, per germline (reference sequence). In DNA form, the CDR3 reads TGTGCCAGCAGGCAGGGACAAAACTCCTACGAGCAGTACTTC. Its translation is CASRQGQNSYEQYF.

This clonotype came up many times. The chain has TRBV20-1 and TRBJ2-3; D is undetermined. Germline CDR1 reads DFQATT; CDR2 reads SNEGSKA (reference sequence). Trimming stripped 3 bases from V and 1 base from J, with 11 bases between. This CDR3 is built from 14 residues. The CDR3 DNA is TGCAGTGCTAGGTTGGACGCACGCACAGATACGCAGTATTTT. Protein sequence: CSARLDARTDTQYF.